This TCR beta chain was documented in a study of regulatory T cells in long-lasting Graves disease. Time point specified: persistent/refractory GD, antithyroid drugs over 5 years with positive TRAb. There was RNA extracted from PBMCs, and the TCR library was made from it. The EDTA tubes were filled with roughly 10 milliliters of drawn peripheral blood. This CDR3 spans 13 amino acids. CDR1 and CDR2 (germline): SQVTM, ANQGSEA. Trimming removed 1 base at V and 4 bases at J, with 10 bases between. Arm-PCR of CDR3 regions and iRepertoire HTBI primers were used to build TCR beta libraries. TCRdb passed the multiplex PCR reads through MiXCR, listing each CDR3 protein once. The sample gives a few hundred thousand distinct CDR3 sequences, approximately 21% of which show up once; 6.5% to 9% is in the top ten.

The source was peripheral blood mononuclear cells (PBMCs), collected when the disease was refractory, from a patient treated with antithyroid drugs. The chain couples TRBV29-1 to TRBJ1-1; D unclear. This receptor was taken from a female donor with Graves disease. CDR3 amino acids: CSVEGSPGTEAFF. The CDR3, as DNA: TGCAGCGTTGAAGGCAGTCCGGGCACTGAAGCTTTCTTT.